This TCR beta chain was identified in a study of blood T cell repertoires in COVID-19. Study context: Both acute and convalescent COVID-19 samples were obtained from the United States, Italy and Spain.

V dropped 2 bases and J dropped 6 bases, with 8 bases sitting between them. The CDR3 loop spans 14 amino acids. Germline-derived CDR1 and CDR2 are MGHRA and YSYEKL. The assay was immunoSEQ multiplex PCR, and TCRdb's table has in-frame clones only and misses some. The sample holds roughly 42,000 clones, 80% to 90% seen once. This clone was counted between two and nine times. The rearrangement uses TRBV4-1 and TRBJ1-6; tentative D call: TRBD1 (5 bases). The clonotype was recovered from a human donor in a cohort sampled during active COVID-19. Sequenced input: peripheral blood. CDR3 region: CASSQSQGNSPLHF. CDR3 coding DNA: TGCGCCAGCAGCCAATCCCAGGGTAATTCACCCCTCCACTTT.